This T cell receptor (beta chain) originates from a study of T cells in Graves' hyperthyroidism and ophthalmopathy. From RNA transcripts, TCR beta CDR3 regions were amplified. When the TCR CDR3 underwent first-round RT-PCR, the HTBI primer set was used. In TCRdb, the multiplex PCR reads were re-called with MiXCR into one record per CDR3 protein. The sample lists hundreds of thousands of distinct CDR3 sequences, 15% to 19% occurring once. This CDR3 spans 15 amino acids. Per germline, CDR1 MDHEN and CDR2 SYDVKM. Trimming left V 8 bases short and J 1 base short, with 12 bases between. This chain uses TRBV28 with TRBJ2-6; D is perhaps TRBD2 (6 bases). This receptor was taken from a woman between 18 and 30 years old with Graves' hyperthyroidism. Sequenced: blood. The CDR3 DNA sequence: TGTGCCAGCGACCCTGGGGGGTCTGGGGCCAACGTCCTGACTTTC. Amino acid sequence: CASDPGGSGANVLTF.